This T cell receptor beta chain was retrieved from a study of regulatory T cells in long-lasting Graves disease. This CDR3 has 17 amino acids. The V gene's germline CDR1 is SGDLS and CDR2 YYNGEE. J lost 6 bases, V lost 5 bases, and 18 bases had no gene match. Stated time point: newly diagnosed GD, antithyroid drugs for less than 3 months. There was RNA extracted from PBMCs, and the TCR library was made from it. According to the study, TCR beta libraries were built with iRepertoire HTBI primers and CDR3-region Arm-PCR. TCRdb analysed the multiplex PCR reads with MiXCR anew, one entry per CDR3 protein. The sample lists hundreds of thousands of distinct CDR3 sequences; over 15% were seen once. Points on this clonotype: A far larger clone is one nucleotide away, so this likely arose from a read error.

The sample was also linked to a second study, of T cells in Graves' hyperthyroidism and ophthalmopathy.

The input for sequencing was peripheral blood mononuclear cells (PBMCs), taken at new diagnosis, from a patient treated with antithyroid drugs. The sequence was collected from a man aged 35 to 55 with Graves disease. The chain has TRBV9 and TRBJ2-5; 8 bases match TRBD2. The CDR3 region is CASSEAQVAGKGKTQYF. In nucleotides, the CDR3 is TGTGCCAGCAGTGAAGCGCAAGTAGCGGGGAAGGGGAAGACCCAGTACTTC.